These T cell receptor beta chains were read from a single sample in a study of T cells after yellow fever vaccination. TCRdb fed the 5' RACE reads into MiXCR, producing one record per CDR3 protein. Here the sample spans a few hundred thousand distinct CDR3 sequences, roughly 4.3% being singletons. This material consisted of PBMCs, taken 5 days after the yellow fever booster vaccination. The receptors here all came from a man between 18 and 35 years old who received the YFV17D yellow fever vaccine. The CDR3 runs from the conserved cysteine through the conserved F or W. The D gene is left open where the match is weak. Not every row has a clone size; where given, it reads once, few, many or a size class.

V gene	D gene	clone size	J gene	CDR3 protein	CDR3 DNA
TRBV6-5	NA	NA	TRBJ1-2	CASSYDSGGNYGYTF	TGTGCCAGCAGTTATGACTCGGGGGGTAACTATGGCTACACCTTC
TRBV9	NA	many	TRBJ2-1	CASSVETGGGYNEQFF	TGTGCCAGCAGCGTTGAGACAGGAGGAGGATACAATGAGCAGTTCTTC
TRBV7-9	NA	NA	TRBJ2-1	CASSHRAPRGNYNEQFF	TGTGCCAGCAGCCACAGGGCTCCGAGGGGGAACTACAATGAGCAGTTCTTC
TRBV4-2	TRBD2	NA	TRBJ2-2	CASRDQHFSGGRGRTGELFF	TGTGCCAGCAGAGACCAGCATTTTAGCGGGGGGCGAGGTAGGACCGGGGAGCTGTTTTTT
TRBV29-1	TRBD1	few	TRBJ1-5	CSARQGRQPQHF	TGCAGCGCACGACAGGGGAGACAGCCCCAGCATTTT
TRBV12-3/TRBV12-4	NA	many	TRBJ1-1	CASSLRGLLGQGLWTEAFF	TGTGCCAGCAGTTTAAGGGGTCTTTTGGGGCAGGGCTTGTGGACTGAAGCTTTCTTT
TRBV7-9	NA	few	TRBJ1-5	CASSLNRQPQHF	TGTGCCAGCAGCTTGAACAGGCAGCCCCAGCATTTT
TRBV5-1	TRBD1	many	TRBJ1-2	CASSYTGDHGYTF	TGCGCCAGCAGCTACACAGGGGATCATGGCTACACCTTC
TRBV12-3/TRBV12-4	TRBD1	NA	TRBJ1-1	CASRWGQASTEAFF	TGTGCCAGCAGATGGGGACAGGCTAGTACTGAAGCTTTCTTT
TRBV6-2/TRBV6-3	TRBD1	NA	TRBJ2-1	CASTRTHRDRQPNEQFF	TGTGCCAGCACCCGAACACACCGGGACAGACAACCCAATGAGCAGTTCTTC
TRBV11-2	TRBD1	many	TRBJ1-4	CASSLRGTEEKLFF	TGTGCCAGCAGCCTACGTGGGACAGAAGAAAAACTGTTTTTT
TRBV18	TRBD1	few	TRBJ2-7	CASSPAGTGGNEQYF	TGTGCCAGCTCACCGGCCGGGACAGGGGGCAATGAGCAGTACTTC
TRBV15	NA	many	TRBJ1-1	CATSGLPGQRTSNTEAFF	TGTGCCACCAGCGGGCTACCGGGCCAAAGGACATCGAACACTGAAGCTTTCTTT
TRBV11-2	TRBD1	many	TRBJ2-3	CASSSPRGLHTQYF	TGTGCCAGCAGCTCTCCCAGGGGGTTACATACGCAGTATTTT
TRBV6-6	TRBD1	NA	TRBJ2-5	CASSYRSGGETQYF	TGTGCCAGCAGTTACCGCTCAGGGGGAGAGACCCAGTACTTC
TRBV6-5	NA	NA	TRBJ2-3	CASSWTAEGDTQYF	TGTGCCAGCAGTTGGACAGCCGAAGGGGATACGCAGTATTTT
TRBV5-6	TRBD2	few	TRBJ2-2	CASNTFGGGARTGELFF	TGTGCCAGCAACACCTTCGGCGGGGGGGCTAGGACCGGGGAGCTGTTTTTT
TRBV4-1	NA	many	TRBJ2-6	CASSFTILTSSGANVLTF	TGCGCCAGCAGCTTTACGATATTGACAAGCTCTGGGGCCAACGTCCTGACTTTC
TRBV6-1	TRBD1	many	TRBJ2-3	CASRQGVGADTQYF	TGTGCCAGCAGGCAGGGGGTGGGCGCAGATACGCAGTATTTT
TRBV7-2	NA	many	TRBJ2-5	CASNQGGGETQYF	TGTGCCAGCAACCAGGGAGGCGGGGAGACCCAGTACTTC
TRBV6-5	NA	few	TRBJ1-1	CASSYSTGGIEAFF	TGTGCCAGCAGTTACTCGACCGGGGGCATCGAAGCTTTCTTT
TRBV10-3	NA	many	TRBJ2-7	CAIRDPPYEQYF	TGTGCCATCCGGGACCCCCCCTACGAGCAGTACTTC
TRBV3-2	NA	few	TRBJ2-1	CASSQGIGGNEQFF	TGTGCCAGCAGCCAAGGGATAGGGGGCAATGAGCAGTTCTTC
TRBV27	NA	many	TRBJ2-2	CASRLSRGVTGELFF	TGTGCCAGCAGACTTTCCCGAGGGGTCACCGGGGAGCTGTTTTTT
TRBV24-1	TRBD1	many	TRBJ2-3	CATSDPGQAGDTQYF	TGTGCCACCAGTGATCCCGGACAGGCGGGAGATACGCAGTATTTT
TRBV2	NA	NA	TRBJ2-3	CASSDGLARAVDTQYF	TGTGCCAGCAGTGACGGCCTAGCGAGAGCTGTGGATACGCAGTATTTT
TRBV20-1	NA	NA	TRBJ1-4	CSLIRGFEEKLFF	TGCAGCCTTATCAGGGGCTTTGAAGAAAAACTGTTTTTT
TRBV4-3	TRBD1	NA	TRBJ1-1	CASSQGTGTASLGAFF	TGCGCCAGCAGCCAAGGTACCGGGACAGCCTCGTTGGGGGCTTTCTTT
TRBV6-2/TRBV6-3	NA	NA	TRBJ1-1	CASKRLGTEAFF	TGTGCCAGCAAGCGGCTGGGCACTGAAGCTTTCTTT
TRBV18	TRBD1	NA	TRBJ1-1	CASSLIRDSYEAFF	TGTGCCAGCTCACTAATCCGGGACAGCTACGAAGCTTTCTTT
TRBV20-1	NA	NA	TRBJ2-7	CSALRGIYEQYF	TGCAGTGCTCTCAGAGGAATCTACGAGCAGTACTTC
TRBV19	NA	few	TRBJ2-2	CASRAGSTGELFF	TGTGCCAGTAGAGCAGGGAGCACCGGGGAGCTGTTTTTT
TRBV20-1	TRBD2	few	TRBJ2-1	CSARDQVAGATYNEQFF	TGCAGTGCTAGAGATCAGGTAGCGGGGGCTACCTACAATGAGCAGTTCTTC
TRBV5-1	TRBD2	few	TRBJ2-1	CASSPGVAGYSSYNEQFF	TGCGCCAGCAGCCCGGGGGTAGCGGGATATAGCTCCTACAATGAGCAGTTCTTC
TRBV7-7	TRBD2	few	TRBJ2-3	CASSLADGGTQYF	TGTGCTAGCAGCTTAGCGGACGGGGGGACGCAGTATTTT
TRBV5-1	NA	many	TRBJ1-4	CASSTGQTNEKLFF	TGCGCCAGCAGCACCGGACAGACTAATGAAAAACTGTTTTTT
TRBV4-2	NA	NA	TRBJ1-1	CASSQDRGKGTEAFF	TGTGCCAGCAGCCAAGATCGGGGGAAGGGCACTGAAGCTTTCTTT
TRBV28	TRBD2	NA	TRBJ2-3	CASSFWTSGGSTDTQYF	TGTGCCAGCAGTTTCTGGACTAGCGGGGGTAGCACAGATACGCAGTATTTT
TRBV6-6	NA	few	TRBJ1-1	CASSYPDSEAFF	TGTGCCAGCAGTTACCCGGATTCTGAAGCTTTCTTT
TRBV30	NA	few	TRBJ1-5	CAWSVGQGNQPQHF	TGTGCCTGGAGTGTTGGGCAGGGCAATCAGCCCCAGCATTTT